These 14 T cell receptor beta chains were all obtained from the same sample, sequenced in a study of tumor-infiltrating lymphocytes in primary liver carcinoma. Starting material for RNA and DNA co-extraction consisted of roughly 17-31 mg of unsorted bulk tissue. The input was approximately 500 ng total RNA; TCR beta cDNA was made from it with a constant-region primer. Researchers made the TCR beta libraries by running three nested multiplex PCR rounds with slightly modified ARM-PCR. The first two PCR rounds used TRBV1-TRBV30 forward primers with a C-beta reverse primer, about 10 cycles each. TCRdb passed the multiplex PCR reads through MiXCR, listing each CDR3 protein once. The data show roughly 120,000 distinct CDR3 sequences, about two thirds seen once. Sequencing used tumor-adjacent normal liver tissue. The receptor set was obtained from a woman aged 60-75 years with primary liver carcinoma and hepatitis B virus infection.

Comment on this clonotype: A much larger clone differs by one base, so this may be a read error. In this CDR3 the conserved last residue, phenylalanine or tryptophan, is missing, so a read error is likely. This sequence joins TRBV4-1 and TRBJ2-7; no firm D call. The CDR3 extends over 16 amino acids. Per germline, CDR1 MGHRA and CDR2 YSYEKL. The V end was cut by 1 base, the J end by 0 bases, with 13 bases between. CDR3 coding DNA: TGCGCCAGCAGCCAAGTCACTCTCCCCAGCTCCTACGAGCAGTACCTC. Its translation is CASSQVTLPSSYEQYL.

A remark on this clonotype: This may be a read error: a much more frequent sequence differs by one nucleotide. The chain carries TRBV5-1 and TRBJ1-3; a weak D match, TRBD1 (5 bases). Germline loops: CDR1 SGHRS, CDR2 YFSETQ. The CDR3 runs to 16 residues. The V gene lost 1 base and the J gene lost 8 bases, with 19 bases spanning the gap. The CDR3 protein is CASSLFGQRFGDTIYF. The CDR3 DNA is TGCGCCAGCAGCTTGTTTGGACAACGCTTCGGAGACACCATATATTTT.

Regarding this clonotype: At one boundary the junction diverges from the germline segment, which might be a read error. The chain recombines TRBV12-3 or TRBV12-4 with TRBJ2-6; possibly TRBD2 for D (6 bases). CDR3 length equals 19 residues. The CDR3 bases are TGTGCCAGGAGTTGGGACTCCCCAGGGCCAAAGACTGGGGCCAACGACCTGACTTTC. It is translated as CARSWDSPGPKTGANDLTF.

This chain joins TRBV5-5 and TRBJ1-5; D uncertain. The CDR3 covers 15 residues. V was clipped by 7 bases and J by 6 bases, with 20 bases between them. Germline V gives CDR1 SGHKS, CDR2 YYEKEE (reference sequence). In nucleotides, the CDR3 is TGTGCCAGCTCCACCCTTTTGGGAAGAGGTCAGCCCCAGCATTTT. Its protein product is CASSTLLGRGQPQHF.

This clonotype was seen only once. The junction departs from the called germline gene at one end, perhaps through a read error. The chain is built from TRBV4-2 and TRBJ2-7, with TRBD2 matching over 10 bases. The V gene's germline CDR1 is LGHNA and CDR2 YNFKEQ. This CDR3 comprises 16 residues. The CDR3 protein is CVSSQRTSGLPYEQYF. As DNA, the CDR3 is TGTGTCAGCAGCCAACGGACTAGCGGCCTACCCTACGAGCAGTACTTC.

Worth noting for this clonotype: Being one base from a much bigger clone, this may be a read error. V usage is TRBV14 and J usage is TRBJ2-4, with D maybe TRBD1 (6 bases). CDR1 is SGHDN, CDR2 FVKESK, per germline. CDR3 length: 18 residues. The CDR3 DNA reads as TGTACCAGCAGCCACACAGAATTCCAGGGGTTAGCCAAAAACATTCAGTACTTC. Amino acid sequence: CTSSHTEFQGLAKNIQYF.

Of note for this clonotype: The CDR3 does not end in the conserved phenylalanine or tryptophan, so this is likely a read error. The chain employs TRBV6-6 and TRBJ1-2; 10 bases fit TRBD1. With 4 bases clipped from V and 11 bases from J, the junction kept 13 bases outside the gene matches. The CDR3 loop spans 15 amino acids. The germline V gene has CDR1 MNHNY and CDR2 SVGAGI (reference sequence). The CDR3 bases are TGTGCCAGCAGTTCCGCCTCGACAGGGGGCTCTGGTTACACCATC. Its translation: CASSSASTGGSGYTI.

On this clonotype: A read error may produce the germline difference seen at one junction end. V gene TRBV4-2 combines with J gene TRBJ1-6, with unresolved D. CDR3 length equals 15 residues. CDR1 is LGHNA and CDR2 is YNFKEQ in the germline V gene. CDR3 nucleotide sequence: TGTGCCAGAAGCCGAACAGCGATTAGAAATTCACCCCTCCACTTT. Translating gives CARSRTAIRNSPLHF.

This sequence joins TRBV5-1 and TRBJ2-5; possibly TRBD1 for D (6 bases). Germline-derived CDR1 and CDR2 are SGHRS and YFSETQ. Trimming took off 0 bases at V and 0 bases at J, with 15 bases between the two ends. CDR3 length equals 17 residues. The CDR3 region has the DNA TGCGCCAGCAGCTTGGCCGGCCAAGGACAGTACCAAGAGACCCAGTACTTC. Protein: CASSLAGQGQYQETQYF.

Concerning this clonotype itself: A single base separates this from a much larger clone, so it may be a read error. J is TRBJ1-1 and V is TRBV7-9; D remains unclear. The length of the CDR3 is 16 residues. Per the germline V gene, CDR1 is SEHNR and CDR2 is FQNEAQ (reference sequence). CDR3 in amino acids: CVSSLRGTSLNTEAFF. The CDR3 coding sequence is TGTGTCAGCAGCTTACGCGGCACTTCTTTGAACACTGAAGCTTTCTTT.

This clonotype came up many times. The chain links TRBV6-1 to TRBJ2-3; 8 nucleotides align to TRBD2. Germline V lookup: CDR1 MNHNS, CDR2 SASEGT. V was pared by 6 bases and J by 2 bases, with 4 bases of the junction left unmatched. This CDR3 is 14 amino acids long. CDR3 nucleotide sequence: TGTGCCAGCAGGCGGGAGGCCCTCACAGATACGCAGTATTTT. This encodes CASRREALTDTQYF.

Worth noting for this clonotype: One end of the junction varies from germline; a read error may be responsible. J is TRBJ2-2 and V is TRBV7-2, with D perhaps matching TRBD1 (6 bases). This CDR3 is 14 amino acids long. Per the germline V gene, CDR1 is SGHTA and CDR2 is FQGNSA. CDR3 DNA: TGTGCCAGCAGCTTAGTCAGGGACACCGGGGAACTGTTTTTT. This gives the protein CASSLVRDTGELFF.

The chain joins TRBV11-3 to TRBJ2-3; tentative D call: TRBD1 (6 bases). The DNA end lines up better with TRBJ1-5; the J call may be wrong. There are 15 residues in the CDR3. The germline CDR1 and CDR2 sequences are SGHNT and YENEEA. The CDR3 loop is CASSLGVGDTDTQHF. The CDR3 DNA sequence: TGTGCCAGCAGCTTAGGGGTAGGGGACACAGATACGCAGCATTTT.

A remark on this clonotype: A clone one base away is much larger, so this may be a read error. The chain employs TRBV7-3 and TRBJ2-1, with D unresolved. Germline values: CDR1 SGHTA, CDR2 FQGTGA. V lost 1 base and J lost 6, with 19 bases in between. CDR3 length equals 17 residues. The CDR3, as DNA: TGTGCCAGCAGCTTAAAGTCTGGTCTAACTTCGAGCAATGAGCAGTTCTTC. This gives the protein CASSLKSGLTSSNEQFF.